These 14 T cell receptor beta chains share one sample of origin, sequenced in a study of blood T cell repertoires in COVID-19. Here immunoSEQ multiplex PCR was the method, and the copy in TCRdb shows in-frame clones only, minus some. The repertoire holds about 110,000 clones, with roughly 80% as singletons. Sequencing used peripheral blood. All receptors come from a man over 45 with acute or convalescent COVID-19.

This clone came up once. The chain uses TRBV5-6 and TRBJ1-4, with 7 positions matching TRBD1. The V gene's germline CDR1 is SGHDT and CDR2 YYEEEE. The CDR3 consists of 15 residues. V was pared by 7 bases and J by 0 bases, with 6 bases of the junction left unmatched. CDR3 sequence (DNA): TGTGCCAGCGGGACAGCGACGGCAACTAATGAAAAACTGTTTTTT. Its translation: CASGTATATNEKLFF.

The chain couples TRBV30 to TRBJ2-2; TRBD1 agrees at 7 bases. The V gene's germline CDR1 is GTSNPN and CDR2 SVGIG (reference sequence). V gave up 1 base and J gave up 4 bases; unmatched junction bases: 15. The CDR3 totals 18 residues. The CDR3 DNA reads TGTGCCTGGAGTGGGAATCTAAGAGGGGGCCGGGTCACCGGGGAGCTGTTTTTT. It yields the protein CAWSGNLRGGRVTGELFF.

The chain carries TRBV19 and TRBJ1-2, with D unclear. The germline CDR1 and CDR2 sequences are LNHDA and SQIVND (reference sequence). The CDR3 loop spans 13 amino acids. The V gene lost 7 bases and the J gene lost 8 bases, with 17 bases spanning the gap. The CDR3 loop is CASNDGNHLGYTF. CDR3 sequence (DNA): TGTGCCAGTAACGACGGGAACCATCTCGGCTACACCTTC.

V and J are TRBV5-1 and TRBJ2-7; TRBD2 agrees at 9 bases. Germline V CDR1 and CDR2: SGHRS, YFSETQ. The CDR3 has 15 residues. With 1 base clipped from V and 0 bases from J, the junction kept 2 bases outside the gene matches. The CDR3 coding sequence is TGCGCCAGCAGCTTGCTAGCGGGGTACTCCTACGAGCAGTACTTC. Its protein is CASSLLAGYSYEQYF.

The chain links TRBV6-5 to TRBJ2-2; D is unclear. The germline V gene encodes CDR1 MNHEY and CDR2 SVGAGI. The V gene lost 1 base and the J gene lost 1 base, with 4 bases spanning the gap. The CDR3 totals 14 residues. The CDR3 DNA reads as TGTGCCAGCAGTTACTTCTGGAACACCGGGGAGCTGTTTTTT. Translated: CASSYFWNTGELFF.

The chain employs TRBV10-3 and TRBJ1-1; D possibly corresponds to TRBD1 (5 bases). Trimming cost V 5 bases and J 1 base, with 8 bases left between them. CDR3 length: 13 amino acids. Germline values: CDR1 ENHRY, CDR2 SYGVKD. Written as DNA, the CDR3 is TGTGCCATCAGTACGGACAAGAACACTGAAGCTTTCTTT. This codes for CAISTDKNTEAFF.

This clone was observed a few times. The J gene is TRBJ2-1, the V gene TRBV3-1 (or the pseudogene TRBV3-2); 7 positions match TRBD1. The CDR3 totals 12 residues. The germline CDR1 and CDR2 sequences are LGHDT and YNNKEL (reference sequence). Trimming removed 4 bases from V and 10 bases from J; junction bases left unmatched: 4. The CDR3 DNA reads TGTGCCAGCAGCCTCGGGACAGTAGAGCAGTTCTTC. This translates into CASSLGTVEQFF.

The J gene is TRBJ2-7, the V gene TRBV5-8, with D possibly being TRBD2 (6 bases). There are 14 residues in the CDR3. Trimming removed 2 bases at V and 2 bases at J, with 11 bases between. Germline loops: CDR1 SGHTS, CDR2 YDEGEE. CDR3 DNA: TGTGCCAGCAGCTTACGGGACTGGACCTACGAGCAGTACTTC. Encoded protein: CASSLRDWTYEQYF.

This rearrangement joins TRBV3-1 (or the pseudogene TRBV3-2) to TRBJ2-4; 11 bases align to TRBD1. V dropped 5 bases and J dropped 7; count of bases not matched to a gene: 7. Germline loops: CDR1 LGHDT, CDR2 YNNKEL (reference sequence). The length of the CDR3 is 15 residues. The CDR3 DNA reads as TGTGCCAGCAGCGACTCCGGGACAGGGGGGAACATTCAGTACTTC. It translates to CASSDSGTGGNIQYF.

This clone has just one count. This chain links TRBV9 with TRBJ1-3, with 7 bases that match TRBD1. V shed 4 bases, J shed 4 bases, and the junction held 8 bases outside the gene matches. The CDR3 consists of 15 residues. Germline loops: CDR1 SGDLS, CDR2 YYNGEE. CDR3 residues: CASSPRQGSGNTIYF. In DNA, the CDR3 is TGTGCCAGCAGCCCAAGACAGGGATCCGGAAACACCATATATTTT.

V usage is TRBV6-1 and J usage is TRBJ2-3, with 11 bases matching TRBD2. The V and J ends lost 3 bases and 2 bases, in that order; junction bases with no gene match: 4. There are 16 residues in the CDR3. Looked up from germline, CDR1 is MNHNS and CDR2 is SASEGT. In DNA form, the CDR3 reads TGTGCCAGCAGTGAGACTAGCGGGGTTCTCACAGATACGCAGTATTTT. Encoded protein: CASSETSGVLTDTQYF.

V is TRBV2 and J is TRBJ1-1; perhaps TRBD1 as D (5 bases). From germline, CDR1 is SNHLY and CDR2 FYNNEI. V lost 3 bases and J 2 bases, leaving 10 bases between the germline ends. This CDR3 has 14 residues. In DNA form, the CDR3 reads TGTGCCAGCAGTGAGAAGGGGCTTAACACTGAAGCTTTCTTT. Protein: CASSEKGLNTEAFF.

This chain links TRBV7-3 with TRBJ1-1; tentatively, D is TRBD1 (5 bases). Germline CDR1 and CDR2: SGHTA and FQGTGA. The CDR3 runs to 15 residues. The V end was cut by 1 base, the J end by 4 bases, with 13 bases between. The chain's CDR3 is CASSLIPGGPTEAFF. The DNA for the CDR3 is TGTGCCAGCAGCTTAATCCCCGGGGGACCCACTGAAGCTTTCTTT.

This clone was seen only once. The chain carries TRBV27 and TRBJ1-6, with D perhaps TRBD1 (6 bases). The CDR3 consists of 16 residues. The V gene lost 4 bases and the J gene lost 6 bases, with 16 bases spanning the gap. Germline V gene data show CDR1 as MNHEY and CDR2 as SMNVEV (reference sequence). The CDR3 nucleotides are TGTGCCAGCAGTTCCGTCCCGGACAGACCTAATTCACCCCTCCACTTT. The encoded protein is CASSSVPDRPNSPLHF.